This T cell receptor (beta chain) comes out of a study of blood T cell repertoires in COVID-19. Study information: T cells, B-cell-depleted T cells, or PBMCs supplied cDNA or gDNA.

The CDR3 loop spans 16 amino acids. Germline assignment: CDR1 SGHRS and CDR2 YFSETQ. With 4 bases removed from V and 2 bases from J, the gap between germline ends came to 15 bases. Repertoires were generated with immunoSEQ multiplex PCR, while TCRdb's copy carries only in-frame clones and drops some. Of 200,000 to 250,000 clones listed, around 80% are singletons. V and J are TRBV5-1 and TRBJ2-2; D may be TRBD1 (6 bases). The specimen sequenced was peripheral blood. The clonotype originates from a woman aged 70-85 years with acute or convalescent COVID-19. CDR3 residues: CASSQTSGVNTGELFF. The CDR3 bases are TGCGCCAGCAGCCAAACGTCAGGGGTCAACACCGGGGAGCTGTTTTTT. The full variable domain, with the rest looked up from reference TRBV5-1 and TRBJ2-2, is KAGVTQTPRYLIKTRGQQVTLSCSPISGHRSVSWYQQTPGQGLQFLFEYFSETQRNKGNFPGRFSGRQFSNSRSEMNVSTLELGDSALYLCASSQTSGVNTGELFFGEGSRLTVL.